This T cell receptor (beta chain) was profiled in a study of T cells after yellow fever vaccination. Study as a whole: With SMART-Seq v4 Ultra Low Input, the fractions containing low cell numbers were prepared. Overall study results and limits: The booster saw the reappearance of most primary-vaccination clones (approximately 97% CD4, 88% CD8).

Germline CDR1 SEHNR, CDR2 FQNEAQ (reference sequence). Trimming took off 3 bases at V and 4 bases at J, with 12 bases between the two ends. The CDR3 has 14 amino acids. This clonotype was counted at least ten times. What it binds is unknown. Researchers made TCR cDNA using 5'RACE template switching, and this step added a universal primer site and UMIs. TCRdb reanalysed the 5' RACE reads using MiXCR and keeps one entry per CDR3 protein. The data hold 360,000 or so distinct CDR3 sequences, with roughly 11% observed a single time. This sequence was found in a man younger than 35 who received the YFV17D yellow fever vaccine. The source was PBMCs, collected on the day of the first yellow fever vaccination. The chain has TRBV7-9 and TRBJ1-1; D gene unclear. The CDR3 protein is CASSFESGSTEAFF. CDR3 sequence (DNA): TGTGCCAGCAGCTTTGAGTCGGGATCCACTGAAGCTTTCTTT.